This T cell receptor beta chain derives from a study of cytomegalovirus exposure and HLA in healthy donors. Study conclusions and caveats: Accounts indicate the classifier identified cytomegalovirus status with strong specificity and sensitivity. Beyond CMV serostatus, there was no information to go on about immune exposure.

PCR employed 60 Vbeta and 13 Jbeta primers. This table comes from immunoSEQ multiplex PCR, and its TCRdb copy is limited to in-frame clones, with some not included. In the table there are over 130,000 clones, roughly 65% of which are singletons. In regard to this clone: Antigen unknown.

Germline V gene lookup returns CDR1 SGHTA and CDR2 FQGNSA. This CDR3 region has 16 residues. Unmatched junction bases numbered 5, after V lost 5 bases and J lost 3 bases. The sequence was collected from a woman in her twenties or thirties in good health and CMV-seronegative. The chain couples TRBV7-2 to TRBJ2-5, with TRBD2 matching 14 bases. The sample consisted of PBMCs. CDR3 nucleotide sequence: TGTGCCAGCAGCCAACCGGGACTAGCGGGGGAAGAGACCCAGTACTTC. Its protein product is CASSQPGLAGEETQYF. Full variable domain (rest looked up from reference TRBV7-2 and TRBJ2-5): GAGVSQSPSNKVTEKGKDVELRCDPISGHTALYWYRQSLGQGLEFLIYFQGNSAPDKSGLPSDRFSAERTGGSVSTLTIQRTQQEDSAVYLCASSQPGLAGEETQYFGPGTRLLVL.